The rows below give T cell receptor beta chains drawn from one sample of a study of blood T cell repertoires in COVID-19. Repertoires were generated with immunoSEQ multiplex PCR, while TCRdb's copy carries only in-frame clones and drops some. Of 200,000 or so clones in the sample, roughly 87% were seen once. The sample was PBMCs or T cells enriched from blood (not recorded which). The receptors were gathered from a man aged 30-40 years who had recovered from COVID-19. The conserved cysteine and the conserved F or W are not part of the CDR3 here.

TRBV4-2	TRBJ2-1	ASSQVSENEQF
TRBV3-1/TRBV3-2	TRBJ1-6	ASSPQIYNSPLH
TRBV7-9	TRBJ2-1	ASSLAPSGNNEQF
TRBV5-1	TRBJ1-1	ASSFQGPNTEAF
TRBV6-1	TRBJ1-2	ASSETGGYGYT
TRBV5-8	TRBJ1-1	ASSLWTGMNTEAF
TRBV4-1	TRBJ2-5	ASSPLGLRGPEETQY
TRBV19	TRBJ2-1	ASRGLAGTGEQF
TRBV4-3	TRBJ1-1	ASSQDYRGKLNTEAF
TRBV6-5	TRBJ2-7	ASRLGAGGSYEQY
TRBV5-1	TRBJ1-6	ASSLPTGNNSPLH
TRBV9	TRBJ1-2	ASSVGTGGAYGYT
TRBV27	TRBJ2-7	ASSSSRGAHEQY
TRBV5-4	TRBJ2-1	ASSLDLREVGEQF
TRBV2	TRBJ2-1	ASNSGGANEQF
TRBV4-1	TRBJ1-2	ASSQEGSRGDYGYT
TRBV27	TRBJ2-7	ASSGTSGANYEQY
TRBV7-2	TRBJ2-7	ASSLARSGSNEQY
TRBV9	TRBJ1-5	ASSVEGYSNQPQH
TRBV10-2	TRBJ2-5	ASSEVNRVETQY
TRBV9	TRBJ2-1	ASTAGISYNEQF
TRBV7-9	TRBJ2-5	ASRGQGSPETQY
TRBV5-4	TRBJ2-3	ASTFGQGHADTQY
TRBV4-2	TRBJ2-1	ASSQEGQGNNEQF
TRBV9	TRBJ1-2	ASSVGGGNYGYT